Below, 8 T cell receptor beta chains from the same sample are listed, as sequenced in a study of siplizumab effects on memory and regulatory T cells. Data came from immunoSEQ multiplex PCR; TCRdb stores just in-frame clones and leaves some out. The sample carries 90,000 to 95,000 clones, 95% to 97% recorded once. The specimen sequenced was naive CD4+ T cells sorted from blood. The receptors were gathered from a human donor in good health.

The V call is TRBV5-4, the J call TRBJ2-3; D tentatively fits TRBD1 or TRBD2 (6 bases each). Germline loops: CDR1 SGHNT, CDR2 YYREEE (reference sequence). The CDR3 runs to 16 residues. V lost 0 bases and J 5 bases, leaving 16 bases between the germline ends. CDR3 bases: TGTGCCAGCAGCTTGGGGGGGGCGCAGGGGTTAGATACGCAGTATTTT. The encoded protein is CASSLGGAQGLDTQYF.

This rearrangement joins TRBV7-9 to TRBJ2-1; TRBD1 aligns across 9 bases. CDR3 length: 15 amino acids. The trim removed 5 bases at V and 7 bases at J, leaving 9 bases unmatched. Germline CDR1 and CDR2: SEHNR and FQNEAQ (reference sequence). This CDR3 reads CASSTAGTGRNEQFF. CDR3 DNA sequence: TGTGCCAGCAGCACCGCCGGGACAGGGAGGAATGAGCAGTTCTTC.

To note about this clone: The same CDR3 is also encoded by other DNA sequences in this sample. The chain is built from TRBV6-5 and TRBJ1-5, with D possibly matching TRBD1 (5 bases). Germline V lookup: CDR1 MNHEY, CDR2 SVGAGI. Trimming removed 0 bases at V and 2 bases at J, with 8 bases between. CDR3 length equals 15 residues. The CDR3, as DNA: TGTGCCAGCAGTTACTCCGGGACGGGCAATCAGCCCCAGCATTTT. This codes for CASSYSGTGNQPQHF.

Details on this clone: One end of the junction is discordant with germline, which a read error may explain. The chain employs TRBV6-5 and TRBJ2-1; tentatively, D is TRBD1 (6 bases). The germline V gene encodes CDR1 MNHEY and CDR2 SVGAGI. The CDR3 consists of 14 residues. The CDR3 bases are TGTGCCAGCAATTACGGACAGTCCTACAATGAGCAGTTCTTC. Protein product: CASNYGQSYNEQFF.

J is TRBJ2-1 and V is TRBV11-3; weak D call: TRBD2 (5 bases). In germline, CDR1 is SGHNT, CDR2 YENEEA. The CDR3 runs 14 residues. Trimming shortened V by 1 base and J by 5 bases, and 9 bases separated the two germline ends. The CDR3 reads CASSLVGENNEQFF. The CDR3 nucleotides are TGTGCCAGCAGCTTAGTTGGGGAGAACAATGAGCAGTTCTTC.

This clone has a handful of counts. The chain recombines TRBV30 with TRBJ1-1, with TRBD1 identical over 8 bases. Germline values: CDR1 GTSNPN, CDR2 SVGIG (reference sequence). Trimming took 0 bases from V and 3 from J; bases not matched to a gene: 0. This CDR3 has 13 residues. DNA of the CDR3: TGTGCCTGGAGTGTGACAGGGGACACTGAAGCTTTCTTT. Protein product: CAWSVTGDTEAFF.

The chain links TRBV5-1 to TRBJ2-5, with 7 bases that match TRBD2. The CDR3 totals 14 residues. The trim removed 4 bases at V and 1 base at J, leaving 4 bases unmatched. Germline-derived CDR1 and CDR2 are SGHRS and YFSETQ. DNA for the CDR3: TGCGCCAGCAGCCTCCGACTAGCCCAAGAGACCCAGTACTTC. Its protein product is CASSLRLAQETQYF.

The chain employs TRBV12-1 and TRBJ1-5; whether TRBD1, the table's D call, matches the DNA was not checked. TRBV12-1 is flagged as a pseudogene. This CDR3 has 18 amino acids. In nucleotides, the CDR3 is TGTGCCAGCAGCCCCCGGGACACCGCATATAATAGCAATCAGCCCCAGCATTTT. It is translated as CASSPRDTAYNSNQPQHF.